These T cell receptor beta chains were read from a single sample in a study of T cell responses to AZD1222 COVID-19 vaccine. Clones were read by immunoSEQ multiplex PCR, and TCRdb kept only the in-frame ones, dropping some. Here the sample spans some 190,000 clones, 75% to 90% being singletons. Sequencing was performed on peripheral blood, taken on day 0 of AZD1222 vaccination. Receptor source: an adult in good health. Each CDR3 is given with its conserved first and last residue. The D gene is left open where the match is weak. A clone size is listed for some rows: how often the clone was seen (once, few, many), or a class if it is expanded.

d_call clone_size j_call v_call cdr3_aa cdr3_nt
TRBD1 - TRBJ2-3 TRBV6-5 CASRRTGSTDTQYF TGTGCCAGCAGGCGGACAGGGAGCACAGATACGCAGTATTTT
- once TRBJ2-2 TRBV7-2 CASSLAAVGDANTGELFF TGTGCCAGCAGCTTAGCGGCCGTCGGGGATGCGAACACCGGGGAGCTGTTTTTT
- - TRBJ1-1 TRBV4-1 CASSQASDTEAFF TGCGCCAGCAGCCAAGCCTCGGACACTGAAGCTTTCTTT
- - TRBJ2-1 TRBV24-1 CATSSGGHARVYNEQFF TGTGCCACCTCTTCCGGGGGGCATGCCAGAGTCTACAATGAGCAGTTCTTC
- - TRBJ2-6 TRBV9 CASSVLGGRSGANVLTF TGTGCCAGCAGCGTGTTAGGGGGAAGGTCTGGGGCCAACGTCCTGACTTTC
TRBD1 - TRBJ2-7 TRBV5-1 CASSLRPRQGNSYEQYF TGCGCCAGCAGCTTGAGGCCAAGACAGGGAAACTCCTACGAGCAGTACTTC
TRBD1 once TRBJ1-2 TRBV24-1 CATSDRDRGYYGYTF TGTGCCACCAGTGATCGGGACAGGGGATACTATGGCTACACCTTC
TRBD2 - TRBJ2-7 TRBV2 CASSASGVLYF TGTGCCAGCAGCGCTAGCGGGGTACTGTACTTC
TRBD1 few TRBJ2-1 TRBV7-8 CASSSDRGGEQFF TGTGCCAGCAGCTCGGACAGGGGAGGAGAGCAGTTCTTC
TRBD2 - TRBJ2-4 TRBV3-1/TRBV3-2 CASSQLAGAKNIQYF TGTGCCAGCAGCCAACTAGCGGGGGCCAAAAACATTCAGTACTTC
TRBD1 - TRBJ1-6 TRBV7-9 CASSWTGGNSPLHF TGTGCCAGCAGCTGGACAGGGGGTAATTCACCCCTCCACTTT